A selection of T cell receptor beta chains follows, all from one sample in a study of liver allograft versus peripheral blood T cells. TCRdb used MiXCR to reprocess the reads, holding one entry per CDR3 protein. The sample lists 4,000 to 6,500 distinct CDR3 sequences; over 15% were seen once. The source of these receptors is a human patient who had a liver transplant. Some T cells may be graft donor cells. The CDR3 runs from the conserved cysteine through the conserved F or W. Fields, in order: V gene, clone size, J gene, CDR3 length, D gene, CDR3 protein, CDR3 DNA. The D gene is left open where the match is weak. Not all rows give a size; the values are once, few, many and, for expanded clones, a class.

TRBV11-3,few,TRBJ2-3,14,.,CASSVQGGTDTQYF,TGTGCCAGCAGCGTACAGGGAGGCACAGATACGCAGTATTTT
TRBV3-1,.,TRBJ1-2,15,TRBD1,CASSQDPQGMLGYTF,TGTGCCAGCAGCCAAGACCCACAGGGGATGCTTGGCTACACCTTC
TRBV10-3,medium-sized,TRBJ2-1,14,.,CAISERTHYNEQFF,TGTGCCATCAGTGAAAGGACCCACTACAATGAGCAGTTCTTC
TRBV5-4,medium-sized,TRBJ1-2,12,.,CASSLAPSGYTF,TGTGCCAGCAGCTTGGCCCCCTCCGGCTACACCTTC
TRBV6-2/TRBV6-3,medium-sized,TRBJ1-6,14,TRBD1,CASRQGANNSPLHF,TGTGCCAGCAGACAGGGGGCGAATAATTCACCCCTCCACTTT
TRBV7-9,many,TRBJ2-2,16,.,CASSDSMGGNTGELFF,TGTGCCAGCAGCGACTCAATGGGCGGGAACACCGGGGAGCTGTTTTTT
TRBV7-3,many,TRBJ2-1,15,.,CASSRQGGLYNEQFF,TGTGCCAGCAGCCGACAGGGAGGTTTGTACAATGAGCAGTTCTTC
TRBV7-9,few,TRBJ2-7,13,.,CASSLAAHYEQYF,TGTGCCAGCAGCTTAGCAGCCCACTACGAGCAGTACTTC
TRBV5-4,.,TRBJ2-2,15,.,CASSLNKWNTGELFF,TGTGCCAGCAGCCTCAATAAATGGAACACCGGGGAGCTGTTTTTT
TRBV19,medium-sized,TRBJ1-5,13,.,CASSIAGNQPQHF,TGTGCCAGTAGTATAGCAGGCAATCAGCCCCAGCATTTT
TRBV28,medium-sized,TRBJ1-5,15,.,CASRVQGTRYQPQHF,TGTGCCAGCAGGGTACAGGGAACTCGGTATCAGCCCCAGCATTTT
TRBV19,medium-sized,TRBJ1-5,15,.,CASSIKGTSNQPQHF,TGTGCCAGTAGTATAAAGGGTACGAGCAATCAGCCCCAGCATTTT
TRBV12-3/TRBV12-4,few,TRBJ1-6,14,.,CASSLALWNSPLHF,TGTGCCAGCAGTTTAGCGCTCTGGAATTCACCCCTCCACTTT
TRBV25-1,few,TRBJ2-1,17,.,CASSELGIPSSYNEQFF,TGTGCCAGCAGTGAATTGGGGATCCCAAGCTCCTACAATGAGCAGTTCTTC
TRBV7-9,.,TRBJ1-6,14,.,CASSFRTANSPLHF,TGTGCCAGCAGCTTCAGGACAGCGAATTCACCCCTCCACTTT
TRBV20-1,few,TRBJ2-5,16,.,CSARDWSVRLQETQYF,TGCAGTGCTAGAGATTGGTCAGTCAGGCTGCAAGAGACCCAGTACTTC
TRBV12-3/TRBV12-4,medium-sized,TRBJ2-1,17,.,CASRRTRGRRGGYEQFF,TGTGCCAGCAGGAGAACGCGGGGCCGCAGGGGAGGGTATGAGCAGTTCTTC
TRBV5-4,medium-sized,TRBJ1-2,12,.,CASSLMARGYTF,TGTGCCAGCAGCTTAATGGCGAGGGGCTACACCTTC
TRBV7-2,medium-sized,TRBJ1-2,17,.,CASSFTTASTPNYGYTF,TGTGCCAGCAGCTTTACGACAGCTTCTACTCCTAACTATGGCTACACCTTC
TRBV2,.,TRBJ1-2,18,.,CASSERKSGDILDYGYTF,TGTGCCAGCAGTGAAAGAAAGTCAGGAGACATCCTGGACTATGGCTACACCTTC
TRBV5-5,medium-sized,TRBJ1-3,15,.,CASTKEPLAGNTIYF,TGTGCCAGCACCAAAGAGCCCTTAGCCGGAAACACCATATATTTT
TRBV20-1,few,TRBJ1-1,13,TRBD1,CSAGTGGNTEAFF,TGCAGTGCTGGGACAGGGGGGAACACTGAAGCTTTCTTT
TRBV6-6,medium-sized,TRBJ1-2,15,.,CASSTRGKLSYGYTF,TGTGCCAGCAGTACTAGGGGCAAGCTTTCCTATGGCTACACCTTC
TRBV19,once,TRBJ1-1,16,.,CASSPQSGGWGTEAFF,TGTGCCAGTAGTCCTCAGTCTGGGGGATGGGGAACTGAAGCTTTCTTT